A selection of T cell receptor beta chains follows, all from one sample in a study of control samples from healthy donors and cancer patients. The data were produced by immunoSEQ multiplex PCR, yet TCRdb's version contains in-frame clones alone and is incomplete. This sample lists some 190,000 clones; its ten largest clones have roughly 2%. The sequenced sample consisted of blood. All receptors derive from a woman aged 25 to 39 in good health. The CDR3 runs from the conserved cysteine through the conserved F or W. A D gene is named only where the DNA matches it firmly.

d_call cdr3_length j_call v_call cdr3_nt cdr3_aa
- 13 TRBJ2-5 TRBV7-2 TGTGCCAGCAGCTTAGAACCTCAAGAGACCCAGTACTTC CASSLEPQETQYF
- 14 TRBJ1-1 TRBV28 TGTGCCAGCAGTGCCGCGTACAGGAACACTGAAGCTTTCTTT CASSAAYRNTEAFF
- 12 TRBJ1-1 TRBV10-1 TGCGCCAGCAGTTTGGGGAGGTCTGAAGCTTTCTTT CASSLGRSEAFF
TRBD1 15 TRBJ1-4 TRBV6-2/TRBV6-3 TGTGCCAGCAGTGACAGGGACGCCGGTGGTGAAAAACTGTTTTTT CASSDRDAGGEKLFF
- 14 TRBJ2-7 TRBV25-1 TGTGCCAGCAGTGACTCGGTTCGGGGCTACGAGCAGTACTTC CASSDSVRGYEQYF
- 12 TRBJ2-7 TRBV7-2 TGTGCCAGCAGCTCCACCTCCTACGAGCAGTACTTC CASSSTSYEQYF
- 16 TRBJ1-3 TRBV27 TGTGCCAGCAGCTTCAGGGAACCTAGCTCTGGAAACACCATATATTTT CASSFREPSSGNTIYF
- 15 TRBJ2-7 TRBV10-2 TGCGCCAGCAGTGAAGTCTTGCGGCTAGACCACGAGCAGTACTTC CASSEVLRLDHEQYF
- 13 TRBJ1-2 TRBV21-1 TGTGCCAGCAGCATTCAACAGGGGCCAGGCTACACCTTC CASSIQQGPGYTF
- 13 TRBJ2-7 TRBV30 TGTGCCTGGGACGACACCGCGGGGTACGAGCAGTACTTC CAWDDTAGYEQYF
- 17 TRBJ2-1 TRBV28 TGTGCCAGCAGTTTAGGGCTCCTAGCGACGGGGTACAATGAGCAGTTCTTC CASSLGLLATGYNEQFF
- 12 TRBJ1-1 TRBV5-1 TGCGCCAGCAGTCCTACAGGTAGTGAAGCTTTCTTT CASSPTGSEAFF
TRBD1 13 TRBJ1-1 TRBV5-1 TGCGCCAGCAGCAACGACAGGGATACTGAAGCTTTCTTT CASSNDRDTEAFF
- 16 TRBJ1-4 TRBV7-9 TGTGCCAGCAGCCCGGCGACACAAACAACTAATGAAAAACTGTTTTTT CASSPATQTTNEKLFF
- 15 TRBJ2-7 TRBV6-5 TGTGCCAGCAGTCCGTCGCAGGGTATCGTCATCGAGCAGTACTTC CASSPSQGIVIEQYF
TRBD2 14 TRBJ2-7 TRBV4-1 TGCGCCAGCAGCCGCCAGCGGGGTACCTACGAGCAGTACTTC CASSRQRGTYEQYF
TRBD1 18 TRBJ1-1 TRBV5-1 TGCGCCAGCAGCTTCCTTCAGGGACAGGGGAGGAGGAACACTGAAGCTTTCTTT CASSFLQGQGRRNTEAFF
TRBD1 15 TRBJ2-1 TRBV5-1 TGCGCCAGCAGCTTGGAAGGGACAGGGGGCCATGAGCAGTTCTTC CASSLEGTGGHEQFF
- 16 TRBJ2-3 TRBV5-5 TGTGCCAGCAGCGCCCCTCACAGGGCCGGCACAGATACGCAGTATTTT CASSAPHRAGTDTQYF